This TCR beta chain originates from a study of CD8 T cells in Susac syndrome. Study outcomes and limitations: The study conceded that its TCR sequencing and HLA analysis involved relatively few individuals.

TCR beta sequencing covered blood CD8+ and CD4+ T cells. The patients who served as multiple sclerosis controls were treatment-naive and had stable or active relapsing-remitting disease that fulfilled the revised McDonald criteria. RNA was extracted with the RNeasy kit, and a quantity of about 0.45 to 1 ug was reverse transcribed using random hexamers. Across 54 Vbeta and 13 Jbeta, immunoSEQ multiplex PCR amplified TCR beta CDR3. Using its own MiXCR run on the immunoSEQ multiplex PCR reads, TCRdb lists one record per CDR3 protein. Of over 130,000 distinct CDR3 sequences in the sample, roughly 95% were seen once. Concerning this clonotype itself: What it binds is unknown.

Germline V CDR1 and CDR2: DFQATT, SNEGSKA (reference sequence). The CDR3 has 13 residues. Trimming cost V 4 bases and J 4 bases; bases outside gene matches: 3. The sample consisted of CD4+ T cells from PBMCs. The receptor's source is a human donor with multiple sclerosis. The chain recombines TRBV20-1 with TRBJ2-1, with 8 bases lining up with TRBD2. The CDR3 DNA reads as TGCAGTGCTAATAGCGGGAAGTACAATGAGCAGTTCTTC. This gives the protein CSANSGKYNEQFF.